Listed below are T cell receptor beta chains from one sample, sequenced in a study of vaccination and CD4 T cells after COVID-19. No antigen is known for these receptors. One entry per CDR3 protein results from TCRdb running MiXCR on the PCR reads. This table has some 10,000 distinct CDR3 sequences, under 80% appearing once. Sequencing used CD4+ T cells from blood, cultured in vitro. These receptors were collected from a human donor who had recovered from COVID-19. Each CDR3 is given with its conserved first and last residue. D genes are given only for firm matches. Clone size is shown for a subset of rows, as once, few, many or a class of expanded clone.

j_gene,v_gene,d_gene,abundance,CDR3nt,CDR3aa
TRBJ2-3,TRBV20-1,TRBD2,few,TGCAGTGTTCCGCGACTAGCGAGCACAGATACGCAGTATTTT,CSVPRLASTDTQYF
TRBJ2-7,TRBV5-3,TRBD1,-,TGTGCCAGAAACGAGCTCGACAGGGGGGCCTACGAGCAGTACTTC,CARNELDRGAYEQYF
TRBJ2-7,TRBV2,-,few,TGTGCCAGCACCCGCGGCAGGTCCGACTACGAGCAGTACTTC,CASTRGRSDYEQYF
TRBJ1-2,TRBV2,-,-,TGTGCCAGCACTTCATCTAACTATGGCTACACCTTC,CASTSSNYGYTF
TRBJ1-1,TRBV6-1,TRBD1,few,TGTGCCAGCAGCCGTACGACAGGGGTGAGGACTGAAGCTTTCTTT,CASSRTTGVRTEAFF
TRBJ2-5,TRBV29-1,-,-,TGCAGCGTCTATGGGACGATAAGTCGGGAGACCCAGTACTTC,CSVYGTISRETQYF
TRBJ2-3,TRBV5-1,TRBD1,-,TGCGCCAGCAGCTTGACCGGGACAGGGGGCTCGGATACGCAGTATTTT,CASSLTGTGGSDTQYF
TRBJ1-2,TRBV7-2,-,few,TGTGCCAGCAGCTTCGCAGGGCAGGGGTATGGCTACACCTTC,CASSFAGQGYGYTF
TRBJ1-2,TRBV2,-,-,TGTGCCAGCAGTGAGGGGGGGCACTATGGCTACACCTTC,CASSEGGHYGYTF
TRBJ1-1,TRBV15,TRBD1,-,TGTGCCACCAGCGGCAGTCGGACAGGGGAAGCTTTCTTT,CATSGSRTGEAFF
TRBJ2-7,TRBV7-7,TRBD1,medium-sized,TGTGCTAGCAGCACGGGACAGGTGAACGAGCAGTACTTC,CASSTGQVNEQYF
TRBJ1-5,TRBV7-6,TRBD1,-,TGTGCCAGCAGCTCACGACAGGGACAGCCCCAGCATTTT,CASSSRQGQPQHF
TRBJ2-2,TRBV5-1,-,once,TGCGCCAGCAGCTGGAACCTCGGGGAGCTGTTTTTT,CASSWNLGELFF
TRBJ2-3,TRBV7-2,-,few,TGTGCCAGCAGCTGGACGGATAGCACAGATACGCAGTATTTT,CASSWTDSTDTQYF
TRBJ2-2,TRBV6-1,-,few,TGTGCCAGCAGTATGTCCAGGGGTGCGACCGGGGAGCTGTTTTTT,CASSMSRGATGELFF
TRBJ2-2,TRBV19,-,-,TGTGCCAGTAGTATCCGGGACTGGGGTCGGGACACCGGGGAGCTGTTTTTT,CASSIRDWGRDTGELFF
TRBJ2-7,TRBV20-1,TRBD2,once,TGCAGTGTCCAGAGCGGGGTCGAGTACGAGCAGTACTTC,CSVQSGVEYEQYF
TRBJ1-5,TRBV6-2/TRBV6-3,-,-,TGTGCCAGCAGTGTCCGTGACCGCCAGCCCCAGCATTTT,CASSVRDRQPQHF
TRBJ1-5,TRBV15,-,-,TGTGCCACCAGCAGAGGGGCGGATCAGCCCCAGCATTTT,CATSRGADQPQHF
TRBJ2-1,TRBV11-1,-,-,TGTGCCAGCAGCCCTGGGCAGGGGATGGTGTCCTACAATGAGCAGTTCTTC,CASSPGQGMVSYNEQFF
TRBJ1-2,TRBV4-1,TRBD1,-,TGCGCCAGCAGCCAGGCCAACTGGCGGGACAGGGGGTTTGGCTACACCTTC,CASSQANWRDRGFGYTF
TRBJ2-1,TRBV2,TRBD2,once,TGTGCCAGCAGGCCGAGCGGGAGTGGCTACAATGAGCAGTTCTTC,CASRPSGSGYNEQFF
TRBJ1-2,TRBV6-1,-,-,TGTGCCAGCAGTGTCATGGGGGGCGAAGAAGCCGGCTACACCTTC,CASSVMGGEEAGYTF
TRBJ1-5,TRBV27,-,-,TGTGCCAGCAGGCCAGCGTATAGCAATCAGCTCCAGCATTTT,CASRPAYSNQLQHF
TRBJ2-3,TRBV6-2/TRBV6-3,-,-,TGTGCCAGCAGTTACTCGCCAGATACGCAGTATTTT,CASSYSPDTQYF
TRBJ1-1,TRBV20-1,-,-,TGCAGTGCCACCTTAGGCCTCGGGAACACTGAAGCTTTCTTT,CSATLGLGNTEAFF
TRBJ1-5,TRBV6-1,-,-,TGTGCCAGCAGTCTGGACTGGGCAGGAGGTGAGCCCCAGCATTTT,CASSLDWAGGEPQHF
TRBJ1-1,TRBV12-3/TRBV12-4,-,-,TGTGCCAGCAGTTTAGCGAGGGGGGTCCCCACTGAAGCTTTCTTT,CASSLARGVPTEAFF
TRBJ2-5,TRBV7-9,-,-,TGTGCCAGCAGCACACGTCAAGGGTGGGAGACCCAGTACTTC,CASSTRQGWETQYF
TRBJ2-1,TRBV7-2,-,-,TGTGCCAGCAGCTTAGTCGTCCGTACGGGAGTCTCCTACAATGAGCAGTTCTTC,CASSLVVRTGVSYNEQFF
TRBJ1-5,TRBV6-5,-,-,TGTGCCAGCAGTTCAGGGAATCAGCCCCAGCATTTT,CASSSGNQPQHF
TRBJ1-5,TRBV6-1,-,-,TGTGCCAGCAGTGAGGCGGAGCCCCAGCATTTT,CASSEAEPQHF
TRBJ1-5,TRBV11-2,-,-,TGTGCCAGCAGCCAGATGAGCAATCAGCCCCAGCATTTT,CASSQMSNQPQHF
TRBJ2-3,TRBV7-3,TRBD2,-,TGTGCCAGCAGCTCCAGCGGGGGTAGTAGGGATACGCAGTATTTT,CASSSSGGSRDTQYF
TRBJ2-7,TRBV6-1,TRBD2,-,TGTGCCAGCAGTCGCCCGGGGAGGGCTCGGGGAAACGAGCAGTACTTC,CASSRPGRARGNEQYF
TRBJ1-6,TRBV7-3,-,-,TGTGCCAGCAGCTCTGACCTTTCTTCACCCCTCCACTTT,CASSSDLSSPLHF
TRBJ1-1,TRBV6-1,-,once,TGTGCCAGCAGAAAGACCATGAACACTGAAGCTTTCTTT,CASRKTMNTEAFF
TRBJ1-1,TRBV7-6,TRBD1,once,TGTGCCAGCCTCCCCGGGACAGGAGGGGTAAACACTGAAGCTTTCTTT,CASLPGTGGVNTEAFF
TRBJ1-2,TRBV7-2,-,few,TGTGCCAGCAGCTCCAGGGGTACTAACTATGGCTACACCTTC,CASSSRGTNYGYTF
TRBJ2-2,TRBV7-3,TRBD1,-,TGTGCCAGCAGCCACAGGGGGCCCGGGGAGCTGTTTTTT,CASSHRGPGELFF
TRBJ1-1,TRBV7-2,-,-,TGTGCCAGCAGCTTTCAGGGATCGAACACTGAAGCTTTCTTT,CASSFQGSNTEAFF
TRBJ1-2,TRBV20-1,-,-,TGCAGTGCTAGTTGGCCGAATTCCTACACCTTC,CSASWPNSYTF
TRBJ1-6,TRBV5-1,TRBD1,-,TGCGCCAGCACCAGGGACAGGGGCGGGGGATCACCCCTCCACTTT,CASTRDRGGGSPLHF
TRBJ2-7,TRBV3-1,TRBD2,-,TGTGCCAGCAGCGGGACTAGCAGCCCCTACGAGCAGTACTTC,CASSGTSSPYEQYF
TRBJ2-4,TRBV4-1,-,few,TGCGCCAGCAGCCAAGATCAAGGGGGGCGAGGAAACATTCAGTACTTC,CASSQDQGGRGNIQYF